In its sample, the clone carrying this T cell receptor (beta chain) was seen a few times. Its antigen is undetermined. Each TRB amplification used roughly 250-550 ng of genomic DNA from blood. These data originate in a study of T and B cells in COVID-19 patients. In the study overall: Median age was approximately 34 years in the recovered cohort and 67 years in the active-infection cohort. Nine tenths of the roughly 20 active-infection patients had comorbidities associated with unfavorable COVID-19 outcome. Study-wide findings and caveats: Patients with COVID-19 reportedly showed strongly skewed T cell receptor beta variable and joining gene usage.

The germline V gene encodes CDR1 MNHEY and CDR2 SMNVEV (reference sequence). This CDR3 has 14 amino acids. The V and J ends lost 4 bases and 9 bases, in that order; junction bases with no gene match: 8. TRB rearrangements were amplified by multiplex PCR with BIOMED2 TRB-A/B primers. TCRdb analysed the multiplex PCR reads with MiXCR anew, one entry per CDR3 protein. There are approximately 16,000 distinct CDR3 sequences in the sample; over 25% occur only once, and 2.5% to 4% lies in the top ten. J is TRBJ1-2 and V is TRBV27, with 10 bases matching TRBD1. This sequence originates from a human donor who had recovered from COVID-19. Specimen: blood. The CDR3 here is CASSYGTGAFRYTF. The CDR3 nucleotides read TGTGCCAGCAGTTACGGGACAGGGGCATTCCGCTACACCTTC.